What follows describes a single TCR beta chain. This sample is part of a study of cytomegalovirus exposure and HLA in healthy donors. Germline V gives CDR1 LNHDA, CDR2 SQIVND (reference sequence). The CDR3 has 12 amino acids. J was trimmed by 8 bases and V by 5 bases; bases with no gene match: 2. PCR amplification relied on 60 Vbeta primers (plus 13 Jbeta primers). Assay: immunoSEQ multiplex PCR; the TCRdb copy retains only in-frame clones and omits some. This sample has around 300,000 clones, with roughly 90% found just once. V gene TRBV19 combines with J gene TRBJ1-4; 7 bases agree with TRBD1. The origin of this receptor is a young woman in good health and CMV-seronegative. Source material: PBMCs. The CDR3 is CASSLQGEKLFF. CDR3 DNA: TGTGCCAGTAGTTTACAGGGGGAAAAACTGTTTTTT.